Judged by abundance, the clone carrying this T cell receptor (gamma chain) is medium-sized. Its antigen remains unknown. TCRdb reapplied CATT to the multiplex PCR reads. The data show around 27,000 gamma-chain clones, under 1.5% seen once. The data are from a study of γδ T cells in repeated Plasmodium falciparum infection. Study at large: Donors had four controlled P. falciparum NF54 infections over roughly 620 days. Study-level points and caveats: Malian donors came from one small rural village, predominantly one ethnic group.

Sequencing used gamma-delta T cells from blood. The source is a pool of human donors (malaria-infected and uninfected, not separated).

The CDR3 reads CALWADYYKKLF. The CDR3 DNA reads as TGTGCCTTGTGGGCGGATTATTATAAGAAACTCTTT. The gene calls are TRGV9 and TRGJ1 or TRGJ2. Unmatched junction bases numbered 3, after V lost 5 bases and J lost 2 bases. The CDR3 consists of 12 residues. Per germline, CDR1 GITISATS and CDR2 ISYDGTV (reference sequence).